The source of this TCR beta chain is a study of vaccination effects on CD4 cells after COVID-19 (dated 2022 in TCRdb). With respect to the entire study: Each participant got two doses of an mRNA SARS-CoV-2 vaccine, either BNT162b2 or mRNA-1273. SARS-CoV-2 spike-specific CD4+ TCR repertoires were compared before and after mRNA vaccination in COVID-19 convalescent patients and in infection-naive vaccine recipients. A total of 9 to 11 COVID-19 convalescent patients and a handful of SARS-CoV-2-naive healthy vaccine recipients were included in the full study. In the study, cultures from other donors were sequenced using the Oncomine TCR Beta short-read assay on an Illumina iSeq 100.

Of note for this clone: No cognate antigen has been identified for it. Base qualities are missing; no much larger clone stands one base away.

The study at large found these results: Clones induced by infection and clones induced by vaccination both contracted markedly at late timepoints after vaccination, which fits with T cell responses waning over time. In healthy vaccine recipients, vaccine-induced clones were almost all SARS-CoV-2 mono-reactive, with only 1 of 255 cross-reactive with common cold coronaviruses. Only a small number of convalescent patients were included, and no early post-infection timepoints were available, which limited the study.

In the ViraFEST assay, PBMC were stimulated with viral peptide pools, and antigen-specific CD4+ T cell clonotypes were then identified by expansion using TCR sequencing. After about 10 days of culture, CD4+ T cells were isolated with the EasySep CD4+ T cell isolation kit. The absence of prior SARS-CoV-2 infection in healthy vaccine recipients was confirmed by negative nucleocapsid antibodies before and after vaccination. Some 2.2 million PBMC per well were cultured in IMDM with about 5.1% human AB serum, 7.5 to 10 IU/ml IL-2 and gentamicin, plus 10 ug/ml peptides. On days 3 and 7, half of the culture medium was replaced with fresh IL-2-containing medium. Unless noted otherwise, every peptide stimulation condition was cultured in triplicate wells. PBMC were separated from whole blood using Ficoll-Paque Plus gradient centrifugation and were then either cryopreserved at -140C or used fresh. The spike proteins of SARS-CoV-2 and of the common cold coronaviruses HCoV-NL63, HCoV-OC43 and HCoV-229E were spanned by overlapping peptide pools. The QIAamp micro DNA kit was used to extract genomic DNA from the cultured CD4+ T cells.

Including the terminal cysteine and phenylalanine, the CDR3 comprises 15 residues. Only the CDR3 part of the read is kept: 45 bases, read in frame from the first base. Looking up the germline V gene yields CDR1 SGHDT and CDR2 YYEEEE. The trim is 0 bases for V and 4 bases for J, with a gap of 12 bases between the germline ends. Library preparation used the immunoSEQ multiplex PCR assay. DNA from the cultured and isolated CD4+ T cells underwent TCR beta CDR3 sequencing. The published analysis was carried out like this. Non-productive TCR sequences were removed, reads were trimmed to the CDR3 region, and CDR3s of at least 7 amino acids were retained. Antigen-specific clonotypes were identified with the MANAFEST web app by comparing expansion in peptide wells against reference cultures. To count as positive, a clone had to show expansion at FDR<0.05 compared with the reference and with all other wells, an odds ratio above 5, and a frequency above 0.1% in two replicate wells. A clonotype was defined as cross-reactive if the clonotype was significantly expanded both in SARS-CoV-2 spike wells and in at least one common cold coronavirus spike condition. Using the stringdist R package, CDR3 similarity was measured by Levenshtein distance, and unrooted trees were constructed with ape in R 3.6.1. Imported from immuneACCESS, the table was reduced by TCRdb to in-frame sequences with V and J called. These copies leave out some clones; in studies compared against another copy, an unresolved V gene accounts for under half, and the cause of the remainder is not known. V, J and clone size are taken as reported in that table, and D and trimming were inferred from the DNA itself. The sample includes about 70,000 clones, with about four fifths observed a single time. Together, the top ten hold 10% to 15% of the sample.

Sample: CD4+ T cells from PBMCs cultured with SARS-CoV-2 spike peptides, taken before COVID-19 vaccination. The cell subset or site label here, explained by the study, means: SARS-CoV-2 spike overlapping peptide pool stimulation. This chain joins TRBV5-6 to TRBJ2-3, with the D gene too uncertain to name. This sequence originates from a human donor who received a COVID-19 vaccine. At the DNA level, the sequence is TGTGCCAGCAGCTTGGACCGACACGGCGCAGATACGCAGTATTTT. It translates as CASSLDRHGADTQYF.